This T cell receptor (beta chain) originates from a study of OX40 agonist ivuxolimab in advanced cancers. In terms of the full investigation: Ivuxolimab, which targeted the costimulatory receptor OX40 (CD134), was an agonistic, fully human IgG2 monoclonal antibody. Partial responses were achieved by three dose-escalation patients, of whom one had hepatocellular carcinoma and two had cutaneous melanoma. Prior anti-PD-1, anti-PD-L1 or anti-CTLA-4 therapy was permitted, and 40% of dose-escalation patients had received checkpoint inhibitors. Among the 50 to 55 dose-escalation patients, some 20 had hepatocellular carcinoma, 15 melanoma, 9 renal cell carcinoma and 9 head and neck cancer. In the dose-escalation cohort, about four fifths of patients were male, and the mean age was around 60 years with a range of about 20 to 90. Peripheral TCRbeta sequencing aimed to test whether ivuxolimab altered TCR sequence diversity and caused clonal T-cell expansion. The paper describes the monotherapy dose-escalation part (N of about 52 patients) of the phase I trial of ivuxolimab. Intravenous ivuxolimab was administered to patients every 2 weeks at six dose levels: 0.01, 0.1, 0.3, 1.5, 3 and 10 mg/kg.

About this clone: The antigen it recognizes is unknown. No base qualities exist here, and no much larger clone lies one base off it.

The trial excluded patients who had a history of autoimmune disease or who were on systemic immunosuppression. In every dose cohort, peripheral blood was drawn for TCR sequencing at baseline, cycle 4 day 1, and cycle 7 day 1. Samples were obtained from an open-label, multicenter, first-in-human phase I dose-escalation trial of ivuxolimab. Adults with locally advanced or metastatic head and neck squamous cell, hepatocellular, melanoma or renal cell carcinoma were enrolled in the trial. Before TCR sequencing, CD4+ and CD8+ T cells were separately sorted from peripheral blood. For sequencing of the TCRbeta CDR3 region, genomic DNA was extracted from the sorted cells. The immunoSEQ Assay was used for sequencing of TCRbeta CDR3 regions. Drawn from immuneACCESS, this table holds only the in-frame rearrangements with V and J called that TCRdb kept. Clones are partly lost; checked studies trace under half to an unresolved V gene and leave the rest unexplained. This sample has approximately 60,000 clones in its table, and about 87% of those were observed once. Together, the top ten hold about 5.1% of the sample.

What the study reported, not specific to this receptor: Low levels of normalized T-cell clonal expansion were also seen in some patients who did not respond. On average, CD8+ T cells showed more expanded clones than CD4+ T cells after ivuxolimab. Which antigens the clonally expanded peripheral T cells were specific for was not determined. Clonal expansion of both CD4+ and CD8+ blood T cells was observed from baseline to week 6 at doses 0.1 to 3.0 mg/kg. In the 0.1-3.0 mg/kg groups, partial responders had among the lowest normalized peripheral clonal expansion, particularly in CD8+ T cells.

CDR1 SEHNR and CDR2 FQNEAQ were looked up in the germline V gene (reference sequence). Trimming at the junction amounts to 1 base on V and 2 bases on J, and the germline ends lie 11 bases apart. The cysteine opens and the phenylalanine closes a CDR3 of 15 amino acids. The DNA shown is the 45-base CDR3, in frame from base 1. This specimen consisted of CD4+ or CD8+ T cells sorted from blood, obtained in a trial of the OX40 agonist ivuxolimab. This sequence was found in an adult with an advanced solid tumor such as melanoma, head and neck, liver or kidney cancer. The chain couples TRBV7-9 to TRBJ1-2; a tentative D match to TRBD1 spans 5 bases. The sequence in DNA is TGTGCCAGCAGCTTAGGGCAGGGTTTAAACTATGGCTACACCTTC. Its product reads: CASSLGQGLNYGYTF.